Each of the 3 T cell receptor beta chains below was sequenced from the same sample in a study of cytomegalovirus exposure and HLA in healthy donors. The study ran its PCR with 60 Vbeta and 13 Jbeta primers. The repertoire was sequenced with immunoSEQ multiplex PCR; TCRdb's copy has only in-frame clones and lacks some. The top ten hold about 9.5% of the sample, which has 90,000 or so clones, roughly 80% seen once. The sequenced sample consisted of PBMCs. Receptor source: a man aged 30 to 45 in good health and CMV-seropositive.

The chain uses TRBV13 and TRBJ2-7; D perhaps matches TRBD2 (6 bases). With 5 bases removed from V and 5 bases from J, the gap between germline ends came to 22 bases. Germline CDR1 and CDR2: PRHDT and FYEKMQ (reference sequence). There are 16 residues in the CDR3. CDR3 in DNA: TGTGCCAGCAGCCATAGACTAGTTTCGACGGGGAACGAGCAGTACTTC. It encodes CASSHRLVSTGNEQYF.

The chain employs TRBV5-1 and TRBJ2-1; a possible D gene is TRBD1 (5 bases). Germline V lookup: CDR1 SGHRS, CDR2 YFSETQ. Trimming took 0 bases from V and 5 from J, leaving 15 bases between them. CDR3 size: 16 residues. The CDR3 spells CASSLGVRARDNEQFF. The CDR3 DNA is TGCGCCAGCAGCTTGGGGGTCAGGGCCCGGGACAATGAGCAGTTCTTC.

This chain connects TRBV5-4 to TRBJ2-5, with 7 nucleotides matching TRBD1. This CDR3 has 13 amino acids. Per the germline V gene, CDR1 is SGHNT and CDR2 is YYREEE (reference sequence). With 4 bases clipped from V and 4 bases from J, the junction kept 4 bases outside the gene matches. In DNA form, the CDR3 reads TGTGCCAGCAGCACGACAGGGCTAGAGACCCAGTACTTC. It yields the protein CASSTTGLETQYF.